A single sample is the source of the 30 T cell receptor beta chains below, sequenced in a study of graft-versus-host responses after intestinal transplantation (dated by TCRdb to 2020 to 2022). These receptors' targets are unknown. The receptor library was made with the immunoSEQ multiplex PCR assay. TCRdb stores this immuneACCESS table with in-frame sequences only. Part of the clones is absent; in the studies checked, under half of the shortfall reflects unresolved V genes, and no reason is known for the rest. A total of about 120,000 clones appear in this sample, roughly nine tenths of them only once. The top ten clonotypes cover about 0.18% of the sample. The time point label, read with the paper, signifies: cells obtained before transplantation from donor or recipient. The specimen was unstimulated CD4+ T cells sorted from spleen or lymph node cells, collected before intestinal transplant. Source of these receptors: a human donor who received an intestinal transplant.

The chain is built from TRBV7-2 and TRBJ2-2, with TRBD2 identical over 9 bases. The junction had 16 bases not matched to a gene; V was cut back by 2 bases and J by 6 bases. The CDR3 covers 19 residues. Germline CDR1 and CDR2: SGHTA and FQGNSA. Written as DNA, the CDR3 is TGTGCCAGCAGCTTATGGGCTAGCGGGGTTTCGGATGAGGCCGGGGAGCTGTTTTTT. Translation: CASSLWASGVSDEAGELFF.

This chain uses TRBV12-5 with TRBJ2-5; TRBD2 aligns across 7 bases. The CDR3 contains 13 residues. CDR1 is LGHNT, CDR2 FRNRAP, per germline. J lost 10 bases, V lost 7 bases, and 12 bases had no gene match. This chain's CDR3 is CASDRDYAQYQYF. The CDR3 DNA is TGTGCTAGTGATAGGGACTACGCACAATACCAGTACTTC.

J is TRBJ2-1 and V is TRBV5-1; possibly TRBD1 for D (5 bases). Germline assignment: CDR1 SGHRS and CDR2 YFSETQ. Trimming took 4 bases from V and 6 from J, leaving 20 bases between them. There are 16 residues in the CDR3. CDR3 sequence (DNA): TGCGCCAGCAGCCTGATTTTGGGGCCCTTAGGCAATGAGCAGTTCTTC. It translates to CASSLILGPLGNEQFF.

Turning to this clone: This CDR3 is also generated by other DNA sequences in the sample. The chain links TRBV5-1 to TRBJ1-1, with D uncertain. V was pared by 0 bases and J by 1 base, with 4 bases between. Looked up from germline, CDR1 is SGHRS and CDR2 is YFSETQ. CDR3 size: 13 residues. For the CDR3, the DNA is TGCGCCAGCAGCTTGGCGGGGAACACTGAAGCTTTCTTT. This sequence encodes CASSLAGNTEAFF.

This sequence joins TRBV21-1 and TRBJ1-6; the table's D call, TRBD1, has no DNA check behind it. TRBV21-1 is a known pseudogene. CDR3 length: 17 residues. The CDR3 DNA follows: TGTGCCAGCAGCAAAGACCCAGGGCACTGCGATAATTCACCCCTCCACTTT. This codes for CASSKDPGHCDNSPLHF.

J is TRBJ2-5 and V is TRBV19; 10 bases agree with TRBD2. Germline CDR1 LNHDA, CDR2 SQIVND (reference sequence). The CDR3 extends over 18 amino acids. V was clipped by 4 bases and J by 3 bases; unmatched bases: 14. CDR3 residues: CASSKSLIGLAGEETQYF. CDR3 sequence (DNA): TGTGCCAGTAGTAAGAGTCTTATCGGGCTAGCGGGAGAAGAGACCCAGTACTTC.

The CDR3 DNA is TGTGCCAGCAGTCAGGGAGGGGTTCACGAGCAGTACTTC. Protein product: CASSQGGVHEQYF. The rearrangement links TRBV28 to TRBJ2-7; 7 nucleotides line up with TRBD2. The germline V gene has CDR1 MDHEN and CDR2 SYDVKM. The CDR3 consists of 13 residues. After removal of 5 bases from V and 5 bases from J, the junction contained 6 bases not matched to a gene. The full variable domain, completed using reference TRBV28 and TRBJ2-7, is DVKVTQSSRYLVKRTGEKVFLECVQDMDHENMFWYRQDPGLGLRLIYFSYDVKMKEKGDIPEGYSVSREKKERFSLILESASTNQTSMYLCASSQGGVHEQYFGPGTRLTVT.

V usage is TRBV6-1 and J usage is TRBJ2-5; TRBD2 is a possible D gene (5 bases). Germline V gene lookup returns CDR1 MNHNS and CDR2 SASEGT. This CDR3 has 14 residues. Between the trimmed V and J ends, which lost 2 bases and 5 bases, there was a span of 12 bases. In DNA form, the CDR3 reads TGTGCCAGCAGTGAAAGAGGGAAAGGGGAGACCCAGTACTTC. It encodes CASSERGKGETQYF.

As DNA, the CDR3 is TGCGCCAGCAGCTTGTACCGGGGCGGGAGAGCAGATACGCAGTATTTT. Translation: CASSLYRGGRADTQYF. The chain combines TRBV5-1 with TRBJ2-3; TRBD2 matches 7 bases. The CDR3 loop spans 16 amino acids. Trimming took 1 base from V and 4 from J; bases not matched to a gene: 9. Germline V gives CDR1 SGHRS, CDR2 YFSETQ.

The chain recombines TRBV5-5 with TRBJ1-4; 9 nucleotides agree with TRBD1. Trimming at V came to 4 bases and at J to 7 bases, leaving 8 bases not matched to a gene. This CDR3 region has 15 residues. CDR1 SGHKS and CDR2 YYEKEE come from the germline V gene (reference sequence). The CDR3: CASSLRTGVGEKLFF. In DNA, the CDR3 is TGTGCCAGCAGCCTCAGGACAGGGGTGGGTGAAAAACTGTTTTTT.

The chain recombines TRBV6-5 with TRBJ2-7; TRBD1 matches 10 bases. The J segment lost 5 bases and the V segment lost 2 bases, leaving 9 bases of the junction unmatched. The CDR3 length is 16 residues. Germline values: CDR1 MNHEY, CDR2 SVGAGI. The CDR3 spells CASSYTAGQGMDEQYF. The CDR3 nucleotides read TGTGCCAGCAGTTACACCGCGGGACAGGGGATGGACGAGCAGTACTTC.

The gene calls are TRBV6-5 and TRBJ1-3, with D tentatively TRBD1 (5 bases). Germline V CDR1 and CDR2: MNHEY, SVGAGI. CDR3 length equals 16 residues. V was clipped by 3 bases and J by 0 bases, with 12 bases between them. This chain's CDR3 is CASSYGGAISGNTIYF. CDR3 in DNA: TGTGCCAGCAGTTATGGAGGGGCCATCTCTGGAAACACCATATATTTT.

This clone showed up just once. The chain links TRBV6-1 to TRBJ2-1; TRBD2 aligns across 7 bases. Germline trimming cut 1 base from V and 4 bases from J; bases unmatched to any gene: 4. CDR1 and CDR2 (germline): MNHNS, SASEGT. This CDR3 is 15 amino acids long. The CDR3 reads CASSEGWEGYNEQFF. The CDR3 nucleotides are TGTGCCAGCAGTGAAGGGTGGGAGGGGTACAATGAGCAGTTCTTC.

CDR3 sequence (DNA): TGTGCCTGGAGGTACCAGACAGGGGGCACTGGAAACACCATATATTTT. Translating gives CAWRYQTGGTGNTIYF. This rearrangement joins TRBV30 to TRBJ1-3, with 10 positions matching TRBD1. The CDR3 totals 16 residues. From germline, CDR1 is GTSNPN and CDR2 SVGIG (reference sequence). V was clipped by 3 bases and J by 2 bases; unmatched bases: 7.

The V gene is TRBV18, the J gene TRBJ1-1, with a possible D match to TRBD1 (5 bases). Deletions cut 5 bases from V and 2 bases from J, with 12 bases between. The length of the CDR3 is 14 residues. CDR1 is KGHSH and CDR2 is LQKENI in the germline V gene. CDR3 nucleotide sequence: TGTGCCAGCTCATTCTGGACAAGAAACACTGAAGCTTTCTTT. It translates to CASSFWTRNTEAFF.

This chain links TRBV6-5 with TRBJ1-2; D ambiguous. V lost 4 bases and J lost 3, with 9 bases in between. The CDR3 length is 13 residues. In germline, CDR1 is MNHEY, CDR2 SVGAGI. Written as DNA, the CDR3 is TGTGCCAGCAGTTTTGAGGGAGACTATGGCTACACCTTC. Its translation: CASSFEGDYGYTF.

J is TRBJ1-1 and V is TRBV2; TRBD1 agrees at 7 bases. CDR1 is SNHLY, CDR2 FYNNEI, per germline. This CDR3 comprises 14 residues. J was trimmed by 3 bases and V by 6 bases; bases with no gene match: 7. CDR3 amino acids: CASSRQGPDTEAFF. As DNA, the CDR3 is TGTGCCAGCAGCAGACAGGGTCCAGACACTGAAGCTTTCTTT.

The CDR3 DNA reads as TGTGCCAGTAGATCAGGGGGCCTTGAAGCTTTCTTT. It is translated as CASRSGGLEAFF. The chain employs TRBV19 and TRBJ1-1, with 8 bases fitting TRBD1. CDR1 and CDR2 (germline): LNHDA, SQIVND (reference sequence). The CDR3 is 12 amino acids. After removal of 6 bases from V and 7 bases from J, the junction contained 4 bases not matched to a gene.

The rearrangement joins TRBV28 to TRBJ1-2, with D unclear. Trimming shortened V by 8 bases and J by 6 bases, and 16 bases separated the two germline ends. The CDR3 spans 13 residues. The germline gives CDR1 MDHEN, CDR2 SYDVKM. Written as DNA, the CDR3 is TGTGCCAGCCGTCCTCCGAGTGTAAATGGCTACACCTTC. Translated, it gives CASRPPSVNGYTF.

The V call is TRBV6-5, the J call TRBJ2-7; possibly TRBD2 for D (5 bases). V lost 8 bases, J lost 4 bases, and 15 bases lay in between. CDR1 and CDR2 (germline): MNHEY, SVGAGI. This CDR3 spans 13 amino acids. The CDR3 loop is CASRRPGIYEQYF. The CDR3, as DNA: TGTGCCAGCCGCCGACCCGGGATTTACGAGCAGTACTTC.

The genes are TRBV28 and TRBJ2-7; 9 positions match TRBD1. With 3 bases clipped from V and 6 bases from J, the junction kept 3 bases outside the gene matches. The CDR3 is 13 amino acids. Germline CDR1 MDHEN, CDR2 SYDVKM. Here the CDR3 DNA reads TGTGCCAGCAGTTTTTACAGGGGGCTCGAGCAGTACTTC. Amino acids: CASSFYRGLEQYF. Looking up the rest from reference TRBV28 and TRBJ2-7 gives the full variable domain: DVKVTQSSRYLVKRTGEKVFLECVQDMDHENMFWYRQDPGLGLRLIYFSYDVKMKEKGDIPEGYSVSREKKERFSLILESASTNQTSMYLCASSFYRGLEQYFGPGTRLTVT.

This clone was recorded only once. The chain is built from TRBV2 and TRBJ1-5; no clear D gene. The CDR3 is made up of 13 amino acids. V was shortened by 5 bases and J by 9 bases, with 14 bases between the two germline ends. Per germline, CDR1 SNHLY and CDR2 FYNNEI. CDR3 loop: CASSLVGLLPQHF. DNA for the CDR3: TGTGCCAGCAGTCTCGTGGGCCTTCTGCCCCAGCATTTT.

The chain uses TRBV6-1 and TRBJ1-4, with a tentative D call TRBD1 (5 bases). CDR3 size: 12 residues. Trimming took 2 bases from V and 7 from J, leaving 5 bases between them. Germline V gene data show CDR1 as MNHNS and CDR2 as SASEGT. The CDR3: CASSEQGEKLFF. The CDR3 DNA is TGTGCCAGCAGTGAACAGGGTGAAAAACTGTTTTTT.

This chain connects TRBV15 to TRBJ2-1; 11 bases line up with TRBD1. This CDR3 has 15 amino acids. CDR1 LNHNV and CDR2 YYDKDF come from the germline V gene (reference sequence). Losses at the gene ends were 2 bases for V and 8 bases for J; bases not matched to a gene: 5. Here the CDR3 reads CATSRWGTGGDEQFF. In DNA form, the CDR3 reads TGTGCCACCAGCAGATGGGGGACAGGGGGGGATGAGCAGTTCTTC.

The genes are TRBV7-9 and TRBJ2-1; 7 bases line up with TRBD1. The germline V gene encodes CDR1 SEHNR and CDR2 FQNEAQ (reference sequence). The CDR3 is 11 residues long. Trimming at V came to 6 bases and at J to 10 bases, leaving 3 bases not matched to a gene. CDR3 nucleotide sequence: TGTGCCAGCAGACGACAGGGAGAGCAGTTCTTC. Its translation: CASRRQGEQFF.

The CDR3 bases are TGTGCCAGCTCAGGAGACTTGAACACCGGGGAGCTGTTTTTT. It is translated as CASSGDLNTGELFF. This chain connects TRBV18 to TRBJ2-2; D ambiguous. Trimming stripped 5 bases from V and 1 base from J, with 8 bases between. Germline lookup yields CDR1 KGHSH and CDR2 LQKENI. The CDR3 has 14 amino acids.

This clone was counted a single time. V gene TRBV9 combines with J gene TRBJ1-4, with TRBD1 matching over 12 bases. The length of the CDR3 is 18 residues. The germline V gene encodes CDR1 SGDLS and CDR2 YYNGEE. V shed 3 bases, J shed 8 bases, and the junction held 14 bases outside the gene matches. The CDR3 sequence: CASSERGQGASIREKLFF. The DNA for the CDR3 is TGTGCCAGCAGCGAGAGGGGACAGGGGGCGAGTATTCGAGAAAAACTGTTTTTT.

The chain joins TRBV21-1 to TRBJ1-2; whether TRBD1, the table's D call, matches the DNA was not checked. TRBV21-1 is deemed a pseudogene. This CDR3 contains 16 residues. CDR3 sequence reads: CASSKGQAPWDYGYTF. CDR3 coding DNA: TGTGCCAGCAGCAAAGGCCAGGCGCCGTGGGACTATGGCTACACCTTC.

The chain links TRBV5-1 to TRBJ2-5; D possibly corresponds to TRBD1 (5 bases). Germline V gives CDR1 SGHRS, CDR2 YFSETQ. Between the trimmed V and J ends, which lost 0 bases and 0 bases, there was a span of 12 bases. The CDR3 runs 16 residues. This chain's CDR3 is CASSLAGQGYQETQYF. The CDR3 bases are TGCGCCAGCAGCTTGGCTGGGCAGGGATACCAAGAGACCCAGTACTTC.

This chain links TRBV16 with TRBJ2-7, with 11 positions matching TRBD1. This CDR3 spans 12 amino acids. V shed 0 bases, J shed 12 bases, and the junction held 1 base outside the gene matches. CDR1 and CDR2 from the germline V gene are KGHSY and FQNENV. The CDR3 sequence: CASSQSGTGGYF. DNA for the CDR3: TGTGCCAGCAGCCAATCCGGGACAGGGGGGTACTTC.